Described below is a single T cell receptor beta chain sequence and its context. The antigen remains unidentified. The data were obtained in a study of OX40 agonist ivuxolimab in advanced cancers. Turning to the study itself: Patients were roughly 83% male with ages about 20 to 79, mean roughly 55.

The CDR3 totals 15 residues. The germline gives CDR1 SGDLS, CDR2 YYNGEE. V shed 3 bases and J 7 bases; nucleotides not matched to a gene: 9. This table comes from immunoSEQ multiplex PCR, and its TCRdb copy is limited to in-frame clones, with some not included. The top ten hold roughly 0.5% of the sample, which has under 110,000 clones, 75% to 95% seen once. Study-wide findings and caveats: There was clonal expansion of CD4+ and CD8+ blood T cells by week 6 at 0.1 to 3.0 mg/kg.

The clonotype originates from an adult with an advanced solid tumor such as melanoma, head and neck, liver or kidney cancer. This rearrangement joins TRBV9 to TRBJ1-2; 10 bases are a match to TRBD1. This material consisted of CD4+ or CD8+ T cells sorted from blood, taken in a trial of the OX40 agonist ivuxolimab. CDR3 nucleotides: TGTGCCAGCAGCGCCATGACAGGGGGCGCGGGTGGCTACACCTTC. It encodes CASSAMTGGAGGYTF.